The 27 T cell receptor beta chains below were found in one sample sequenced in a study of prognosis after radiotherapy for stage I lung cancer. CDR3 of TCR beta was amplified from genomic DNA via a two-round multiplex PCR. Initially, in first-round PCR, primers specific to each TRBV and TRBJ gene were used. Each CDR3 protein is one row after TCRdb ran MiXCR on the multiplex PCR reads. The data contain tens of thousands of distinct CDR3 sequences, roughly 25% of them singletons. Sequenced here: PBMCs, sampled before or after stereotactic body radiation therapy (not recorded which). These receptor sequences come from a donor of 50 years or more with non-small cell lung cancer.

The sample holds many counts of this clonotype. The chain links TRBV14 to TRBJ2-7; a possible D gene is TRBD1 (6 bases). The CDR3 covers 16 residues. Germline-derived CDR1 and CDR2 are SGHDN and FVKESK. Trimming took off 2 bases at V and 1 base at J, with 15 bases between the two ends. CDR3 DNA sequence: TGTGCCAGCAGCCAAAGGCACAGGGTGGATTCCTACGAGCAGTACTTC. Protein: CASSQRHRVDSYEQYF.

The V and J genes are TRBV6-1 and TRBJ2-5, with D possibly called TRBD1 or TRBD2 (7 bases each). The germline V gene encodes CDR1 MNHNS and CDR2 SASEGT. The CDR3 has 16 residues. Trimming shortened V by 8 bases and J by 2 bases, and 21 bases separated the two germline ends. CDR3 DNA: TGTGCCAGCGGGGGGGTAACAGGGGTGGGACAAGAGACCCAGTACTTC. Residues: CASGGVTGVGQETQYF.

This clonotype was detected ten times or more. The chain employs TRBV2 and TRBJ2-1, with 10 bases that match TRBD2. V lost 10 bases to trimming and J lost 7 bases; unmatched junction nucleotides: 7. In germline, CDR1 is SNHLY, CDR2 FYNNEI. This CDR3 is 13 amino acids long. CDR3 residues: CATGLAEVNEQFF. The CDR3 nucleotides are TGTGCCACCGGACTAGCGGAGGTAAATGAGCAGTTCTTC. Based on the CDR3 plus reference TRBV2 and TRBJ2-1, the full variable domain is EPEVTQTPSHQVTQMGQEVILRCVPISNHLYFYWYRQILGQKVEFLVSFYNNEISEKSEIFDDQFSVERPDGSNFTLKIRSTKLEDSAMYFCATGLAEVNEQFFGPGTRLTVL.

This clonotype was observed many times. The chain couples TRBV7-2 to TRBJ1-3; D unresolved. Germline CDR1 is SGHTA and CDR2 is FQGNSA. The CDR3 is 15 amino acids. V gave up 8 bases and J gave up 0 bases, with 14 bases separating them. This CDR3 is CASSLTSLSGNTIYF. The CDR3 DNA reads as TGTGCCAGCTCCCTTACCTCCCTCTCTGGAAACACCATATATTTT.

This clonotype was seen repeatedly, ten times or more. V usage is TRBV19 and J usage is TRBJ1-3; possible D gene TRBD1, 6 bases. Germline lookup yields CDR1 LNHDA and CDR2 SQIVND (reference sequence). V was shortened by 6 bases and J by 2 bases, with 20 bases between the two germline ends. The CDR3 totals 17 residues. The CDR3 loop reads CASSRGHPSAAGNTIYF. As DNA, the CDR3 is TGTGCCAGTAGCCGGGGACATCCCTCTGCGGCTGGAAACACCATATATTTT.

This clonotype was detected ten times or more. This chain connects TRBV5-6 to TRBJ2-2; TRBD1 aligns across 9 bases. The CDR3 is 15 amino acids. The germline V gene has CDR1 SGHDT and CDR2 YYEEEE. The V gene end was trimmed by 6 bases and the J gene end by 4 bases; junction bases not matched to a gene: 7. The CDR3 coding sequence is TGTGCCAGCAAAATACAGGGGGCGGGCACCGGGGAGCTGTTTTTT. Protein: CASKIQGAGTGELFF.

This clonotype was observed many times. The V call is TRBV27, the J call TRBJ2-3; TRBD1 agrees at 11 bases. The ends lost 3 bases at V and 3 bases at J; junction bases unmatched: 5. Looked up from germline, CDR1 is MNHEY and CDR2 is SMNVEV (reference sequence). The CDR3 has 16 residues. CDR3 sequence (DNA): TGTGCCAGCAGTTTTTCGGGACAGGGGGTTACAGATACGCAGTATTTT. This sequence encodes CASSFSGQGVTDTQYF.

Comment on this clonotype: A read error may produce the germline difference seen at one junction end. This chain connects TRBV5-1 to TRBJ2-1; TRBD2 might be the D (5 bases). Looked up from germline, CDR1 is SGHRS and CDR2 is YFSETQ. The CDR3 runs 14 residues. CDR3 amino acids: CASSLAGTYNEHFF. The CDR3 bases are TGCGCCAGCAGCTTGGCGGGAACGTACAATGAGCATTTCTTC.

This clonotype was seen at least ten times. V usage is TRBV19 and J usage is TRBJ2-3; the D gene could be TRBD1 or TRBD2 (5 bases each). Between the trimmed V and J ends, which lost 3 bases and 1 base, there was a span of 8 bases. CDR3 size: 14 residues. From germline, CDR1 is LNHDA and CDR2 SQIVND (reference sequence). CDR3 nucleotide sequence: TGTGCCAGTAGTATGAGGGGTCGCACAGATACGCAGTATTTT. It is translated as CASSMRGRTDTQYF.

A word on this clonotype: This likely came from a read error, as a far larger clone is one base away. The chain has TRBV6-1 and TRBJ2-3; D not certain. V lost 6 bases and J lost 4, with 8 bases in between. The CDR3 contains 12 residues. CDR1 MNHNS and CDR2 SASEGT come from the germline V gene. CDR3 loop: CASRGFADTQYF. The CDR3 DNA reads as TGTGCCAGCAGGGGGTTCGCAGATACGCAGTATTTT.

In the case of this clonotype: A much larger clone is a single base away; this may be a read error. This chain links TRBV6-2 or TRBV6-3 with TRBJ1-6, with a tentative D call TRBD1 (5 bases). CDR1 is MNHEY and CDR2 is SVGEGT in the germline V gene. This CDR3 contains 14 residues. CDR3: CASTKAAGGSPPHF. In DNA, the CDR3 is TGTGCCAGCACTAAAGCGGCGGGGGGTTCACCCCCCCACTTT.

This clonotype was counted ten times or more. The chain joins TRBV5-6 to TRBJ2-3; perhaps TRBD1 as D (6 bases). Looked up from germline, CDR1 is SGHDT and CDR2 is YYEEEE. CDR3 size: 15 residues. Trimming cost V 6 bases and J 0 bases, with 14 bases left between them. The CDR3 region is CASTYYGQSTDTQYF. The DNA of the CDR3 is TGTGCCAGCACCTATTACGGACAGAGCACAGATACGCAGTATTTT.

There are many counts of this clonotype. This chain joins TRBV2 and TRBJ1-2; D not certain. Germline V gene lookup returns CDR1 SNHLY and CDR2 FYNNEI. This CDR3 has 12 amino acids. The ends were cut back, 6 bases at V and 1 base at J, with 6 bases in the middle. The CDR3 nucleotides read TGTGCCAGCAGCTACAGTAACTATGGCTACACCTTC. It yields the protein CASSYSNYGYTF. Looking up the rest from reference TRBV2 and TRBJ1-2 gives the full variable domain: EPEVTQTPSHQVTQMGQEVILRCVPISNHLYFYWYRQILGQKVEFLVSFYNNEISEKSEIFDDQFSVERPDGSNFTLKIRSTKLEDSAMYFCASSYSNYGYTFGSGTRLTVV.

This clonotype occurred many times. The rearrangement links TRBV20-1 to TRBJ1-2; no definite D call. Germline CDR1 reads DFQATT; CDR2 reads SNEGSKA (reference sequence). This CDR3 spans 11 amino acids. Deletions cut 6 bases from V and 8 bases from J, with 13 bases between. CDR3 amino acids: CSAIPTAGYTF. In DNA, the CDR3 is TGCAGTGCGATCCCCACAGCAGGCTACACCTTC.

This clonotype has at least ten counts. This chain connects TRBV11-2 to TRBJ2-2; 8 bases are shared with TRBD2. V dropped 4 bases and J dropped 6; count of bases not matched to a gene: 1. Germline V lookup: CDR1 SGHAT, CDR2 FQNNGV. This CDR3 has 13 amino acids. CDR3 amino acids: CASSSRGAGELFF. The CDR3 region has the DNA TGTGCCAGCAGCTCGCGGGGGGCCGGGGAGCTGTTTTTT.

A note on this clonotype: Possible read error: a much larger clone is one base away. CDR3 coding DNA: TGCGCCAGCAGCTCTTTCCAAGAGTCCCAGTACTTC. Amino acids: CASSSFQESQYF. The chain is built from TRBV5-1 and TRBJ2-5; D not certain. CDR3 size: 12 residues. The V gene's germline CDR1 is SGHRS and CDR2 YFSETQ.

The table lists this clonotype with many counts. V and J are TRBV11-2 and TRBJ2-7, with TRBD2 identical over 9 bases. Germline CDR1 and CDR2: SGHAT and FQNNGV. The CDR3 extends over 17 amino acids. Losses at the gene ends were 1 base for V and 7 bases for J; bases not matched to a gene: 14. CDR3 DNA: TGTGCCAGCAGCTTAGGCGGTAGGGCGGGGGGGCTGAGGGAGCAGTACTTC. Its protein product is CASSLGGRAGGLREQYF.

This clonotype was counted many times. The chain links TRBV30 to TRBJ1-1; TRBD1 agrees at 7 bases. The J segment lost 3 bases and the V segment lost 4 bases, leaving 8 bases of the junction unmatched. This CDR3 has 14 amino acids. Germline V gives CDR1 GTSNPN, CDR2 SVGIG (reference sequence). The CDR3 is CAWKLGGQYTEAFF. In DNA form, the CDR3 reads TGTGCCTGGAAATTAGGGGGCCAATACACTGAAGCTTTCTTT.

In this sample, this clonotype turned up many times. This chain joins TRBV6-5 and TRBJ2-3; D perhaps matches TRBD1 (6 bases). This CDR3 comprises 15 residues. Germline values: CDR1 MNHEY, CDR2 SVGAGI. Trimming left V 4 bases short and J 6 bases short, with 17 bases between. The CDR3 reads CASSSGTPTMDTQYF. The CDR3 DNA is TGTGCCAGCAGTTCCGGGACACCCACTATGGATACGCAGTATTTT.

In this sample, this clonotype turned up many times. CDR3 region: CASSYQGAGDGYTF. The CDR3 bases are TGTGCCAGCAGCTACCAGGGGGCTGGAGATGGCTACACCTTC. J is TRBJ1-2 and V is TRBV5-5, with 8 bases identical to TRBD1. Germline V lookup: CDR1 SGHKS, CDR2 YYEKEE (reference sequence). The CDR3 is 14 amino acids. V trimming: 3 bases; J trimming: 6 bases; junction bases outside the gene matches: 7.

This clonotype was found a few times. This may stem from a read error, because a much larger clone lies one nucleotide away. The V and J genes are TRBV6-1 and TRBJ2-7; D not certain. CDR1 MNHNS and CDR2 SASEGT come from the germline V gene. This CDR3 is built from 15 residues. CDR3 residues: CACSSRFTSFYEQYF. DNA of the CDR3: TGTGCCTGCAGCTCCAGGTTCACCTCGTTCTACGAGCAGTACTTC.

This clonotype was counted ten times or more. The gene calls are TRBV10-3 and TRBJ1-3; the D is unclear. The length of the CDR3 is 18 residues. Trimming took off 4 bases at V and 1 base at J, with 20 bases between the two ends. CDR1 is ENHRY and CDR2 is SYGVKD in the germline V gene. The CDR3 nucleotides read TGTGCCATCAGTGGCGAACCCCGGGCGATCAGTTCTGGAAACACCATATATTTT. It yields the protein CAISGEPRAISSGNTIYF.

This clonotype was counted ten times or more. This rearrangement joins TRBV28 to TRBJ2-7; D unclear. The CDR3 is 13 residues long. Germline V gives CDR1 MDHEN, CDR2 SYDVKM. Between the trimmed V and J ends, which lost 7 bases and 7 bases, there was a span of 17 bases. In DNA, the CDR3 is TGTGCCAGCACCACACTGGGGAATCTGGAGCAGTACTTC. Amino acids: CASTTLGNLEQYF.

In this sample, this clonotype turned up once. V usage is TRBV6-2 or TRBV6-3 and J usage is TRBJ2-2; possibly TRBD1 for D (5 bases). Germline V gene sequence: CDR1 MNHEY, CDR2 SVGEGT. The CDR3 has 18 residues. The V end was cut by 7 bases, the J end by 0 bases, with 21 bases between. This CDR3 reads CASTRKPVTGSNTGELFF. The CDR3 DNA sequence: TGTGCCAGCACCAGAAAACCCGTTACAGGCTCGAACACCGGGGAGCTGTTTTTT.

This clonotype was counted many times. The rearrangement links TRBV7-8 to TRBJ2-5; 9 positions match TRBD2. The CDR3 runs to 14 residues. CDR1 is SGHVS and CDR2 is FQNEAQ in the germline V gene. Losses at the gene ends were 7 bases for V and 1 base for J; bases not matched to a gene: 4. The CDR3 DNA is TGTGCCAGCACGCGCGGGAGGGCCCAAGAGACCCAGTACTTC. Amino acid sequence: CASTRGRAQETQYF.

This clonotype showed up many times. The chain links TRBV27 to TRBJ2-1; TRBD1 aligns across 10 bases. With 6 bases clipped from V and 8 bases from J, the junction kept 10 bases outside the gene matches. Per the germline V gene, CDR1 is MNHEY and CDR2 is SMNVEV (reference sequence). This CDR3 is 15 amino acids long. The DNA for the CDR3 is TGTGCCAGCAGAAACGACAGGGGGCGCATCGATGAGCAGTTCTTC. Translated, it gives CASRNDRGRIDEQFF.

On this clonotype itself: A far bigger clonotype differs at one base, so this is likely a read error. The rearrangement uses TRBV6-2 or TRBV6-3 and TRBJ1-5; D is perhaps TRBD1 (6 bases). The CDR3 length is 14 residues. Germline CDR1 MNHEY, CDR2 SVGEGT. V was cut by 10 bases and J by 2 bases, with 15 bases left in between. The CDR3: CAIHRDSGNQPQHF. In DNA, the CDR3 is TGTGCCATCCACAGGGATTCGGGCAATCAGCCCCAGCATTTT.